This TCR beta chain was identified in a study of Tregs in tolerant kidney transplant recipients. Study results and limitations: Biological reproducibility was not directly addressed in this study.

Assay: immunoSEQ multiplex PCR; the TCRdb copy retains only in-frame clones and omits some. The sample carries under 50,000 clones, 91% recorded once. With regard to this clone: Its specificity is unknown.

The CDR3 has 16 residues. Germline V CDR1 and CDR2: WNHNN, SYGVQD (reference sequence). The V and J ends lost 3 bases and 0 bases, in that order; junction bases with no gene match: 6. Thawed PBMCs were FACS-sorted into unstimulated CD4+CD25+CD127- regulatory T cells, CD4+CD25- non-regulatory cells, CD4 and CD8 cells. Regulatory T cells were sorted from thawed PBMCs rested overnight at 37°C with 200 IU/ml IL-2. The source material was Tregs from blood. The source is a human donor in good health. V gene TRBV10-1 combines with J gene TRBJ2-3; 7 bases match TRBD2. The CDR3 protein is CASSDIAGASTDTQYF. DNA of the CDR3: TGCGCCAGCAGTGACATAGCGGGCGCTAGCACAGATACGCAGTATTTT.